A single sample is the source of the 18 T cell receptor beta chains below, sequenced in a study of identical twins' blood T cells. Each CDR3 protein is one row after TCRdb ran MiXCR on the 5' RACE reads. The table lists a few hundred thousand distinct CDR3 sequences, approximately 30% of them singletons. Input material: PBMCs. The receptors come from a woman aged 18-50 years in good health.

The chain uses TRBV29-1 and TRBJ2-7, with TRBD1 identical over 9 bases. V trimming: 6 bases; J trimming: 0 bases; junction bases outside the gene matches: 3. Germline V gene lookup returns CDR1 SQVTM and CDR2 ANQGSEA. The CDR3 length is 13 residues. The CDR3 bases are TGCAGCGTCAGACAGGGGGGCTCCTACGAGCAGTACTTC. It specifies CSVRQGGSYEQYF.

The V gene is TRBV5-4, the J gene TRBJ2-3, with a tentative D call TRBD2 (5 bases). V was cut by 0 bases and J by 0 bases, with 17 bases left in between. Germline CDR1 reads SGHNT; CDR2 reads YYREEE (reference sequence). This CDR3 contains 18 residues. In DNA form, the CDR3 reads TGTGCCAGCAGCTTGGCCATTCTAGCTGGTTATAGCACAGATACGCAGTATTTT. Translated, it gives CASSLAILAGYSTDTQYF.

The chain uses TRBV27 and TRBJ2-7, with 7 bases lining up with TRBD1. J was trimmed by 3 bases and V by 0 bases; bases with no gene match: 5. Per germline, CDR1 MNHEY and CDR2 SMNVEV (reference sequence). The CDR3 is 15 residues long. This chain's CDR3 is CASSLSAQGFYEQYF. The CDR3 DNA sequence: TGTGCCAGCAGTTTATCTGCACAGGGGTTCTACGAGCAGTACTTC.

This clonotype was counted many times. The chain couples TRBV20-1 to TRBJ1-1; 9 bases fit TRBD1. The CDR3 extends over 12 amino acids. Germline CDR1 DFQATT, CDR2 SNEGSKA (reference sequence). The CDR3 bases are TGCAGCCTTCGACAGGGGGATTCTGAAGCTTTCTTT. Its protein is CSLRQGDSEAFF.

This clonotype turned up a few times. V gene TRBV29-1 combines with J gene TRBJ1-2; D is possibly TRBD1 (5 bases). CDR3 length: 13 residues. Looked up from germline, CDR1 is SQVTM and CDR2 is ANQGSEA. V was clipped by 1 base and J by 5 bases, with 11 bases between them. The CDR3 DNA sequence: TGCAGCGTTGAAGTGCCGGGGGTATATGGCTACACCTTC. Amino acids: CSVEVPGVYGYTF. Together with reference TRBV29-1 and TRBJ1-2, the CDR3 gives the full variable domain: SAVISQKPSRDICQRGTSLTIQCQVDSQVTMMFWYRQQPGQSLTLIATANQGSEATYESGFVIDKFPISRPNLTFSTLTVSNMSPEDSSIYLCSVEVPGVYGYTFGSGTRLTVV.

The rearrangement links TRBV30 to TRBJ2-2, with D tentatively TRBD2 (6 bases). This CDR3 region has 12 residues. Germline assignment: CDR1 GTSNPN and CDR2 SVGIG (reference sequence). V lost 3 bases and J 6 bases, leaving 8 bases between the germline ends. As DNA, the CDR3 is TGTGCCTGGAGCGGCGGGGCCGGGGAGCTGTTTTTT. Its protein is CAWSGGAGELFF.

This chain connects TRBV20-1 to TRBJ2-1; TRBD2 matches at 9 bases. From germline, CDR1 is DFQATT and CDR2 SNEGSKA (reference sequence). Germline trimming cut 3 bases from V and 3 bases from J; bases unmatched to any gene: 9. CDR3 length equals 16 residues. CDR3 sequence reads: CSASSSGRHHYNEQFF. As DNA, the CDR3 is TGCAGTGCTAGTTCCAGCGGGAGGCACCACTACAATGAGCAGTTCTTC.

The CDR3 sequence: CASTLRGRRSYEQYF. The CDR3 coding sequence is TGTGCCAGCACCCTCCGGGGGCGTCGCTCCTACGAGCAGTACTTC. The rearrangement joins TRBV6-5 to TRBJ2-7; D is tentatively TRBD1 or TRBD2 (6 bases each). Germline V gene sequence: CDR1 MNHEY, CDR2 SVGAGI. V was shortened by 7 bases and J by 0 bases, with 16 bases between the two germline ends. The CDR3 runs 15 residues.

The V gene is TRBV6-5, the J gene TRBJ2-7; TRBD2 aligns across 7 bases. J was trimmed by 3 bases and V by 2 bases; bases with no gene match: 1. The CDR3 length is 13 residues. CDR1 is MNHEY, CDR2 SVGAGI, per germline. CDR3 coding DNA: TGTGCCAGCAGTTACGGGAGGGACTACGAGCAGTACTTC. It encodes CASSYGRDYEQYF.

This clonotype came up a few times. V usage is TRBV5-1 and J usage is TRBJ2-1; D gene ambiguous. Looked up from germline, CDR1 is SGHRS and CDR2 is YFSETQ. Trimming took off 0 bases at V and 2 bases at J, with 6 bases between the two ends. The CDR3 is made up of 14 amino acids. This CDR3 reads CASSLGQPYNEQFF. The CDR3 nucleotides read TGCGCCAGCAGCTTGGGACAACCCTACAATGAGCAGTTCTTC.

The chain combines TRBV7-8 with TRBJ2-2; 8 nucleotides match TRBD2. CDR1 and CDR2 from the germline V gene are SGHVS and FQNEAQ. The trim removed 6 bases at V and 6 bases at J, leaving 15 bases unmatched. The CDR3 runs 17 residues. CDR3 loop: CASRSGTRWLPAGELFF. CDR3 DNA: TGTGCCAGCAGGTCCGGGACTAGGTGGTTACCGGCCGGGGAGCTGTTTTTT.

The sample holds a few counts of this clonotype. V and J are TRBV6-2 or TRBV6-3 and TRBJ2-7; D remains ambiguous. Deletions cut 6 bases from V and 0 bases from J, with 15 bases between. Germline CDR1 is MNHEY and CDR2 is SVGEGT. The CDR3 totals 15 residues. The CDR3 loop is CASSPRLGSSYEQYF. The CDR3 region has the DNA TGTGCCAGCAGCCCCCGGCTCGGCAGCTCCTACGAGCAGTACTTC.

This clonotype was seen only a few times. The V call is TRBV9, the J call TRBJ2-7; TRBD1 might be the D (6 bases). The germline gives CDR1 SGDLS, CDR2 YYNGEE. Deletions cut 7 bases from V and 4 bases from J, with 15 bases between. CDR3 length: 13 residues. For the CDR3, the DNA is TGTGCCAGCGGTAAAGGACAGAGTTACGAGCAGTACTTC. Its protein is CASGKGQSYEQYF.

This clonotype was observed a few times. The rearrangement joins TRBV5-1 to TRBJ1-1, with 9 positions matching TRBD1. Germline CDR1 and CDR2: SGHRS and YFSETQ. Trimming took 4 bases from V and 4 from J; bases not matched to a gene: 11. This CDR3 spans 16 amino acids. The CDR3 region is CASSPNPGQGRTEAFF. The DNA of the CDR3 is TGCGCCAGCAGCCCCAACCCCGGACAGGGGCGCACTGAAGCTTTCTTT. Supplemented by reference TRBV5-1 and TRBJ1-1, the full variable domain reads KAGVTQTPRYLIKTRGQQVTLSCSPISGHRSVSWYQQTPGQGLQFLFEYFSETQRNKGNFPGRFSGRQFSNSRSEMNVSTLELGDSALYLCASSPNPGQGRTEAFFGQGTRLTVV.

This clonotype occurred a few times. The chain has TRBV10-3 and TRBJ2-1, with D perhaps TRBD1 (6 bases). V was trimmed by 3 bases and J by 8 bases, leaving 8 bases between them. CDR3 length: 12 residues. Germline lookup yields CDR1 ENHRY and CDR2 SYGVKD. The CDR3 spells CAISDRGDEQFF. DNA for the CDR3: TGTGCCATCAGTGACAGGGGCGATGAGCAGTTCTTC.

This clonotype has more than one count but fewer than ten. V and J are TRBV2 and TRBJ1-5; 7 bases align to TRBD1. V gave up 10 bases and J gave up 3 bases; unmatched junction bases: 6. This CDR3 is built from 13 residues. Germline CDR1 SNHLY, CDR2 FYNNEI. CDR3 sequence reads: CATQGGNNQPQHF. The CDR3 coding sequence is TGTGCCACCCAGGGGGGGAACAATCAGCCCCAGCATTTT.

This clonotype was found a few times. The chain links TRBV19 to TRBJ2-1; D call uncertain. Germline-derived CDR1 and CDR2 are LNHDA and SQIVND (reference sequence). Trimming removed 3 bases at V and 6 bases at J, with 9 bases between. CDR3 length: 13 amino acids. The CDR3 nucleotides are TGTGCCAGTAGTATTTTTGGATTCAATGAGCAGTTCTTC. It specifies CASSIFGFNEQFF.

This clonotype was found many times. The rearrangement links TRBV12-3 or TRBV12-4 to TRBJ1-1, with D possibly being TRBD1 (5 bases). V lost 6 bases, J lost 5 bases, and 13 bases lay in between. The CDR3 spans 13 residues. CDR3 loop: CASSLTVDTEAFF. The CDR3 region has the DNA TGTGCCAGCAGCCTGACAGTCGATACTGAAGCTTTCTTT.